Included here is one T cell receptor (beta chain) sequence, with context. Unmatched junction bases numbered 5, after V lost 0 bases and J lost 3 bases. Germline V lookup: CDR1 MNHEY, CDR2 SVGAGI. There are 16 residues in the CDR3. The sample is drawn from a study of blood T cell repertoires in COVID-19. At the level of the study: Specimens from acute and convalescent COVID-19 originated in the United States, Italy and Spain. T cells, B-cell-depleted T cells, or PBMCs provided the cDNA or gDNA that served as material.

Original processing notes: Reference gene primers were amplified, and this amplification served to estimate nucleated cell counts. Only in-frame clones appear in the TCRdb table, and some are missing; sequencing was by immunoSEQ multiplex PCR. That table gives V, J and clone size, and the DNA gave D and trimming. The profile shows a few hundred thousand clones, roughly 80% of them singletons. Material for sequencing was peripheral blood. The rearrangement uses TRBV6-5 and TRBJ2-7; 10 bases agree with TRBD2. The TCR comes from a woman aged 18-29 years with acute or convalescent COVID-19. The CDR3 DNA reads as TGTGCCAGCAGTTACTCAGCGGGAGGGGCCCACTACGAGCAGTACTTC. This gives the protein CASSYSAGGAHYEQYF.